Presented here are 6 T cell receptor beta chains from one specimen sequenced in a study of molecular identifiers for immune sequencing clone quantification (dated by TCRdb to 2017 to 2018). The receptor library was made with PCR. The data were produced on a NextSeq 500. TCRdb's own reprocessing of the public reads used fastp at Q25 and MiXCR and kept productive beta chains. All rows with the same CDR3 protein become a single entry with the most common DNA and genes. A total of under 350,000 distinct CDR3 sequences appear in this sample, about a quarter of them only once. The top ten clonotypes cover 0.74% of the sample. Sequenced sample: naive CD8+ T cells from blood, with Jurkat cell RNA spiked in. Taken with the paper, the label for cell subset or site translates to: FACS-sorted CD8+CD4-CCR7+CD45RA+ naive T cells. Receptor source: a human donor in good health. Some libraries in this study had Jurkat cell RNA spiked in.

As concerns this clonotype: This sequence may be a read error, since a much larger clone differs from it by one base. The chain employs TRBV20-1 and TRBJ1-1; D not resolved. Germline CDR1 and CDR2: DFQATT and SNEGSKA (reference sequence). There are 13 residues in the CDR3. CDR3 sequence: CSARGTGNTGAFF. The CDR3 DNA is TGCAGTGCTAGAGGAACGGGGAACACTGGAGCTTTCTTT.

This clonotype was counted only a few times. The V gene is TRBV18, the J gene TRBJ2-3; 7 bases line up with TRBD1. The CDR3 has 16 residues. Germline-derived CDR1 and CDR2 are KGHSH and LQKENI. Trimming at V came to 5 bases and at J to 2 bases, leaving 10 bases not matched to a gene. The CDR3 spells CASSSQPGQPTDTQYF. In nucleotides, the CDR3 is TGTGCCAGCTCATCACAACCGGGACAGCCCACAGATACGCAGTATTTT.

Comment on this clonotype: A much larger clone is a single base away; this may be a read error. This sequence joins TRBV28 and TRBJ1-1; tentatively, D is TRBD1 (5 bases). V was clipped by 2 bases and J by 3 bases, with 10 bases between them. There are 14 residues in the CDR3. Germline CDR1 reads MDHEN; CDR2 reads SYDVKM. The CDR3 region has the DNA TGTGCCAGCAGTTTAACAAGGGGAGACACTGAAGCTTTCTTT. This sequence encodes CASSLTRGDTEAFF.

This clonotype was observed a handful of times. The chain combines TRBV27 with TRBJ1-5; unclear D gene. The germline V gene has CDR1 MNHEY and CDR2 SMNVEV (reference sequence). V lost 2 bases, J lost 8 bases, and 10 bases lay in between. There are 13 residues in the CDR3. The CDR3 nucleotides read TGTGCCAGCAGTTTAAGTTACGCGAAGCCCCAGCATTTT. It specifies CASSLSYAKPQHF.

On this clonotype itself: The junction and the germline gene differ at one end; a read error may be behind it. This chain joins TRBV28 and TRBJ2-4; 8 bases match TRBD1. The CDR3 length is 15 residues. Looked up from germline, CDR1 is MDHEN and CDR2 is SYDVKM. In DNA, the CDR3 is TGTACCAGCAGCTACAGGGGGTTGGCCAAAAACATTCAGTACTTC. Its translation is CTSSYRGLAKNIQYF.

This clonotype occurred many times. The chain uses TRBV13 and TRBJ2-3, with D possibly being TRBD1 (6 bases). V lost 3 bases, J lost 4 bases, and 11 bases lay in between. The CDR3 contains 14 residues. Germline CDR1 is PRHDT and CDR2 is FYEKMQ (reference sequence). DNA of the CDR3: TGTGCCAGCAGCTTCTCGGACAGTGCAGATACGCAGTATTTT. Protein product: CASSFSDSADTQYF.